What follows is one T cell receptor (beta chain) and its context. This receptor's antigen is unknown. Base qualities are not provided; no much larger clone lies one nucleotide away. Library prep was done by the immunoSEQ multiplex PCR assay. For the multiplex PCR, a mixture combining 60 forward primers for TCR Vbeta segments and 13 reverse primers for TCR Jbeta segments was used. The CDR3 region of rearranged TCR beta genes was amplified from genomic DNA with a multiplex PCR assay. On the Illumina HiSeq System, the amplified TCR beta libraries were sequenced as 87-base-pair reads. On the study's bioinformatics: A later analysis tallied some 79 million unique TCR beta chains across the approximately 670 repertoires, and 10 million to 11 million of those chains were shared by two or more donors. Raw reads were error-corrected and collapsed into unique sequences by a nearest-neighbor algorithm in which closely related sequences were merged to remove PCR and sequencing errors. Alignment of CDR3 sequences to IMGT reference sequences was used to assign V, D and J gene segments. Each retained sequence needed at least a six-nucleotide match to both a V gene segment and a J gene segment. A rearrangement counted as productive if the CDR3 had no stop codons and remained in frame with V and J, and every other rearrangement counted as non-productive. CDR3 was defined according to IMGT convention as the region running from the second conserved V-encoded cysteine to the conserved J-encoded phenylalanine. The earlier analysis of about 590 of the donors excluded sequences that lacked an unambiguous match to a single V gene segment. In an earlier analysis of some 590 of the donors, V segments were called functional above 56.7% productive rearrangements and were called segregating when the between-donor standard deviation exceeded 5%. A statistical classification framework was developed to diagnose cytomegalovirus status using the catalog of TCR beta chain sequences. V and J gene assignment, in a later analysis, came from comparing TCR nucleotide sequences with IMGT/GENE-DB human TR gene sequences. The TCRdist pipeline was used in a later analysis to assign CDR3 sequences and most-parsimonious VDJ recombination scenarios. In a later analysis, each TCR beta chain was defined by its CDR3 amino acid sequence together with its V-gene family, and reads lacking a unique V-gene family were excluded. A later analysis removed several hundred highly shared, low-generation-probability nucleotide sequences to deal with suspected cross-contamination and a sequencing artifact. In a later analysis, a clonal expansion index for each public chain was calculated from normalized within-repertoire ranks of inferred template counts. A later analysis computed generation probabilities with a VDJ recombination model fitted to out-of-frame rearrangements, and checked the results against IGoR. In a later analysis, hypergeometric tests were used to score TCR-TCR, TCR-HLA and TCR-CMV co-occurrence, with a repertoire-size bias correction applied to TCR pairs. False discovery rates were estimated in a later analysis by permuting HLA or CMV assignments 20 times. In a later analysis, co-occurring TCRs were grouped with DBSCAN, and TCRdist sequence similarity was added when clustering was performed within HLA-allele-positive subsets. Repertoires with fewer than 30,000 or more than 120,000 public chains were left out of co-occurrence clustering, as were four to six repertoires with anomalous nucleotide sharing. What TCRdb holds here is the immuneACCESS table cut down to in-frame rearrangements. Part of the clones is not present; checked against another copy, under half of the missing clones reflect an unresolved V gene, and the others are unexplained. For V, J and clone size, that table is used; D and trimming come from the DNA. The sample data list 150,000 to 200,000 clones, and under 80% of these were observed just once. The ten biggest clones cover about 13% of the sample.

The data were obtained in a study of cytomegalovirus exposure and HLA in healthy donors (dated by TCRdb to the late 2010s). Background on the whole study: In an earlier analysis of 450 to 750 of the donors, about 260 Gb of sequence data and 120 million or so unique TCR beta sequences from roughly 200 million T cells were reported. The T cell repertoires of under 750 subjects were profiled by immunosequencing and related to cytomegalovirus serostatus. To predict cytomegalovirus infection status, the study brought together high-throughput TCR immunosequencing, statistical association of individual TCRs with disease status, and machine learning. Besides the first cohort of under 700 subjects, a separate validation cohort made up of 120 different subjects was used. A later genetic analysis used genome-wide SNP genotypes for about three fifths of the 666 donors, treating that subset as a discovery cohort. Typing coverage differed by locus: A, B, C, DRB1 and DQB1 were typed in roughly 620-630 donors, DQA1 in 500 to 550, DPA1 in roughly 590, and DPB1 in approximately 450. Every discovery cohort repertoire had been produced on one sequencing platform. About 300 gigabases of sequencing data and approximately 91 million unique TCR sequences made up an early release that covered 640 HLA-typed donors. Class I and class II HLA loci were covered by the typing at four-digit resolution. Roughly 5 DR-DQ haplotypes were handled as single units for association and clustering, since linkage in the cohort was strong. Of the 300 to 500 genotyped donors, 70% to 90% were placed in the genetic ancestry cluster associated with self-reported Caucasian donors. The aim of the study was to test whether cataloging public T cell receptors could identify signatures of past pathogen exposure. A later analysis re-analyzed previously published TCR beta repertoires from several hundred donors and added high-resolution HLA genotyping to study TCR occurrence patterns. Donor age, sex, ethnicity and CMV serostatus were collected together with the repertoire data. In the later analysis, no new phenotypic data were used to find candidate immune exposures; instead, reliance was placed on TCR beta sequences and their occurrence across donors. To decide whether each TCR beta V gene segment behaved as functional or pseudogenic, an earlier analysis of some 600 of the donors relied on high-throughput TCR beta sequencing. Across 300 to 500 genotyped donors of the cohort, an average of about 240,000 unique TCR beta nucleotide sequences per donor were sequenced, and roughly 20% of those sequences were non-productive. The investigation overall reported the following: According to a later analysis, most CMV-associated TCR beta chains appeared to be HLA-restricted, and the HLA associations seemed to be driven largely by CMV exposure. The authors suggested that the approach could potentially be extended to other disease states and immunological phenotypes. In an earlier analysis of around 600 of the donors, most TCR beta V segments were observed in productive rearrangements about 87% or about 30% of the time, broadly matching IMGT annotations. Because some donors lacked HLA typing at each locus, the association tests relied only on the typed subset. CMV serostatus was the only immune exposure information available for the cohort. Correlated functional status among segregating V segments might be attributable to linkage disequilibrium, but an unknown experimental factor could not be ruled out. The study gave a list of some 150 TCR beta chains associated with cytomegalovirus. According to a later genetic analysis, donors in an Asian-associated ancestry cluster had fewer N-insertions in productive TCRs than the roughly 670-donor mean. In both the original and validation cohorts, the classifier was reported to diagnose cytomegalovirus status with high specificity and sensitivity. A few of the identified cytomegalovirus-associated TCR beta chains were confirmed in vitro to be specific for cytomegalovirus antigens. A later analysis found that TCR association rates varied across HLA loci, with DRB1 alleles showing the most associated TCRs and HLA-C alleles the fewest. While some public TCRs were present in many individuals, most TCR sequences turned up only very rarely across donors. Strong co-occurrence of HLA alleles, especially DR and DQ, made assigning TCR associations to individual alleles difficult. Several of the top co-occurrence clusters appeared to be linked to parvovirus B19, influenza, CMV and Epstein-Barr virus, according to a later analysis. In a later analysis, 16,951 TCR beta sequences were associated with specific HLA alleles at a false discovery rate of 0.05. Sequencing depth was assumed to be roughly uniform across donors in the presence/absence analyses, though that assumption may not hold. A cluster of highly shared sequence variants was judged likely to represent a technical artifact of the sequencing pipeline. In a later analysis, HLA-associated TCR beta chains showed more clonal expansion and lower generation probabilities than non-associated chains that were equally common. In a later genetic analysis, a missense DCLRE1C variant was associated with V-gene and J-gene trimming of TCR beta chains, and the association was replicated in an independent cohort. A further reported finding was that TCR beta sequences accurately predicted the HLA-A and HLA-B alleles for most subjects in the first cohort. Because counts were too low, 15 to 20 rarely observed V segments, including chromosome 9 orphons, were excluded from the earlier analysis of 587 of the donors. This cohort had only TCR beta chains sequenced, and the lack of alpha or paired-chain data limited which features could be detected.

The cohort comprised fewer than 750 healthy bone marrow donors. At the time of sampling, every cohort member was nominally healthy, though immune exposures that went unrecorded were likely present. The donor tested CMV seropositive, placing the donor among the 250 to 350 seropositive members of the cohort. Each donor provided a peripheral blood sample, and peripheral blood mononuclear cells were used for TCR beta sequencing. The Qiagen DNeasy Blood Extraction Kit was used to extract genomic DNA from the blood cell samples. Sequencing was carried out using PBMCs. The sequence was obtained from a woman between 50 and 59 years old in good health and CMV-seropositive.

The DNA is TGTGCCAGTAGTAACGGACAGGGTAACACCGGGGAGCTGTTTTTT. Translated, this gives CASSNGQGNTGELFF. The rearranged chain carries TRBV19 and TRBJ2-2; TRBD1 matches 8 bases in the middle. There are 15 amino acids in the CDR3, from cysteine to phenylalanine inclusive. The only DNA kept is the CDR3, 45 bases in frame from the first base. Looking up the germline V gene (reference sequence) yields CDR1 LNHDA and CDR2 SQIVND. Relative to germline, V is missing 4 bases and J is missing 2 bases, with 3 bases of the junction outside any gene match. The reference TRBV19 and TRBJ2-2 proteins fill in what lies around the CDR3, so the full variable domain reads DGGITQSPKYLFRKEGQNVTLSCEQNLNHDAMYWYRQDPGQGLRLIYYSQIVNDFQKGDIAEGYSVSREKKESFPLTVTSAQKNPTAFYLCASSNGQGNTGELFFGEGSRLTVL.